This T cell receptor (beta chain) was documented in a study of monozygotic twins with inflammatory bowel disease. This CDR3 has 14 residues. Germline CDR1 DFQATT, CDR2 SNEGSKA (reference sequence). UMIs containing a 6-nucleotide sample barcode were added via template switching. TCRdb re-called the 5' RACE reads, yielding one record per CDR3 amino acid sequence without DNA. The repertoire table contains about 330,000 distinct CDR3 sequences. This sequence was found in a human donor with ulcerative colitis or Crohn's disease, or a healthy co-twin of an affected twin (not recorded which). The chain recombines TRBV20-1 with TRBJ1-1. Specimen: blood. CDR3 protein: CCAPPRARDTEAFF.